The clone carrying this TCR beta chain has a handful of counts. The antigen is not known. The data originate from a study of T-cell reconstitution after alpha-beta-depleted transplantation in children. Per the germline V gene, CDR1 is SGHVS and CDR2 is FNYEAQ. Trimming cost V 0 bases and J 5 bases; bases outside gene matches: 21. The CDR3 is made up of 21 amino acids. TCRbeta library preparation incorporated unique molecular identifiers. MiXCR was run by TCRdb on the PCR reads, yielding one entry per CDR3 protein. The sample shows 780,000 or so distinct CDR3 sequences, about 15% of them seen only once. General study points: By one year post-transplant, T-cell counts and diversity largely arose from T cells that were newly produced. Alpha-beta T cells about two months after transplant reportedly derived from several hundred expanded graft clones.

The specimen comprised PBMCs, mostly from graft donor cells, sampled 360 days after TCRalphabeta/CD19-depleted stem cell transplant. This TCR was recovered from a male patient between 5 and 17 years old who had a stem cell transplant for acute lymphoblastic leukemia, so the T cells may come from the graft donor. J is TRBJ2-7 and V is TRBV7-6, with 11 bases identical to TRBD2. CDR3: CASSLALTERLAGPRPHEQYF. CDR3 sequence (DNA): TGTGCCAGCAGCTTAGCCCTCACCGAAAGACTAGCGGGACCGAGGCCCCACGAGCAGTACTTC.